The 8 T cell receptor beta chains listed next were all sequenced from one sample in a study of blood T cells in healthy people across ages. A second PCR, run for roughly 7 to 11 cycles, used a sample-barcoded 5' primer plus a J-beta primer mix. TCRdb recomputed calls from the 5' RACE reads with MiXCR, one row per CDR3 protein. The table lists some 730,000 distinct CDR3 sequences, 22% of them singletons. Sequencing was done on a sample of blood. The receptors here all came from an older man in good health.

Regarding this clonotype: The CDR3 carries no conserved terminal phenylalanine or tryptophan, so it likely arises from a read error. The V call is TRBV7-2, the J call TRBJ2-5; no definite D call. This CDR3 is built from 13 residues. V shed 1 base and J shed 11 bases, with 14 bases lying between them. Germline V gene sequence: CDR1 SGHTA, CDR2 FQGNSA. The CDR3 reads CASSLDPGREQYV. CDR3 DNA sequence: TGTGCCAGCAGCTTAGATCCAGGAAGAGAGCAGTACGTC.

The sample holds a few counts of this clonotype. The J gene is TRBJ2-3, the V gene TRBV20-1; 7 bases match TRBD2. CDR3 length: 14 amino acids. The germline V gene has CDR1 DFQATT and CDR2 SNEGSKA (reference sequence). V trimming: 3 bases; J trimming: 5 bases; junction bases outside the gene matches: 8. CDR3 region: CSARSGGGGDTQYF. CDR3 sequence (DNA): TGCAGTGCTAGGTCGGGTGGCGGGGGAGATACGCAGTATTTT.

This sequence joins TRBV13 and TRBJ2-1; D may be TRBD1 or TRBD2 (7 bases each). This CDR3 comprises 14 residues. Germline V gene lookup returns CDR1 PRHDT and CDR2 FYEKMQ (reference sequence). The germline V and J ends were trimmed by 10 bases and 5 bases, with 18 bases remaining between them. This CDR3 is CATGRGGPNNEQFF. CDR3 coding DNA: TGTGCCACAGGCAGGGGGGGGCCCAACAATGAGCAGTTCTTC.

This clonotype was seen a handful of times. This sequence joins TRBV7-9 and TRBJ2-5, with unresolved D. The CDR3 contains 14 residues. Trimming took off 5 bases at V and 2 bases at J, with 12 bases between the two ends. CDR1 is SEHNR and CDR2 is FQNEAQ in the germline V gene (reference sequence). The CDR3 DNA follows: TGTGCCAGCAGCCGAATCGCCCTTCAAGAGACCCAGTACTTC. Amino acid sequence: CASSRIALQETQYF.

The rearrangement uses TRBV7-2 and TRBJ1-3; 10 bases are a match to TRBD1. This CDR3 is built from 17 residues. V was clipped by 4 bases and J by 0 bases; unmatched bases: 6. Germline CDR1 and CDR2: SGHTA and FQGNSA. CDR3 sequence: CASSYGTGDSSGNTIYF. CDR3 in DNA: TGTGCCAGCAGCTACGGGACAGGGGACTCCTCTGGAAACACCATATATTTT.

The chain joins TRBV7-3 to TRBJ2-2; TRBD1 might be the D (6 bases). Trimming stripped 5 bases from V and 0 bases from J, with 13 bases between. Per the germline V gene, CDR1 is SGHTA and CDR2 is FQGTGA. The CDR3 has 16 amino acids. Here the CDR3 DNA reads TGTGCCAGCAGCGACTGGACAGAAGCGAACACCGGGGAGCTGTTTTTT. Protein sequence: CASSDWTEANTGELFF. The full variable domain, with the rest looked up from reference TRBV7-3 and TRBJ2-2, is GAGVSQTPSNKVTEKGKYVELRCDPISGHTALYWYRQSLGQGPEFLIYFQGTGAADDSGLPNDRFFAVRPEGSVSTLKIQRTERGDSAVYLCASSDWTEANTGELFFGEGSRLTVL.

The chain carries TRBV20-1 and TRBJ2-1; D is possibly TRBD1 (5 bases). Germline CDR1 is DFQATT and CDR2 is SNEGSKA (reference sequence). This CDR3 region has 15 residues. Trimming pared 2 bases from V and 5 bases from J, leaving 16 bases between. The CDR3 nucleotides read TGCAGTGCTAGATCGGAAGGGGCAATGAACAATGAGCAGTTCTTC. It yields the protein CSARSEGAMNNEQFF.

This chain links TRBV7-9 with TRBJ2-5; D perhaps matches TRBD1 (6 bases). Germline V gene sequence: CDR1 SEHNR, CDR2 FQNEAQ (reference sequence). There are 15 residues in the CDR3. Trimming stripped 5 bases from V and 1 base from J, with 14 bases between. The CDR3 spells CASSVSRDTQETQYF. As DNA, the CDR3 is TGTGCCAGCAGCGTAAGCCGGGACACCCAAGAGACCCAGTACTTC. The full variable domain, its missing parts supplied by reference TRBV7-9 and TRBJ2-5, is DTGVSQNPRHKITKRGQNVTFRCDPISEHNRLYWYRQTLGQGPEFLTYFQNEAQLEKSRLLSDRFSAERPKGSFSTLEIQRTEQGDSAMYLCASSVSRDTQETQYFGPGTRLLVL.